The rows below give T cell receptor beta chains drawn from one sample of a study of T cell responses to AZD1222 COVID-19 vaccine. Repertoires were generated with immunoSEQ multiplex PCR, while TCRdb's copy carries only in-frame clones and drops some. The sample has 80,000 to 100,000 clones; around nine tenths are singletons. The sequencing here drew on peripheral blood, taken on day 0 of MenACWY control vaccination. The receptors come from an adult in good health. Each CDR3 is given with its conserved first and last residue. The D gene is left open where the match is weak. Clone size, where shown, is once, few, many, or a class for clones that have expanded.

>TRBV9|.|TRBJ1-6|few
TGTGCCAGCAGCCCCGGTCTGTATAATTCACCCCTCCACTTT
CASSPGLYNSPLHF
>TRBV15|TRBD1|TRBJ1-2|.
TGTGCCACCAGCAGAGATAATGTTCCAGGGGGGGACTATGGCTACACCTTC
CATSRDNVPGGDYGYTF
>TRBV6-5|.|TRBJ1-3|few
TGTGCCAGCAGTTACAAGGGCCCCGGAGATGGAAACACCATATATTTT
CASSYKGPGDGNTIYF
>TRBV5-1|.|TRBJ1-3|.
TGCGCCAGCAGCTTGGAGTCCTCTGGAAACACCATATATTTT
CASSLESSGNTIYF
>TRBV27|.|TRBJ2-7|.
TGTGCCAGCAGGGAGAGGGAAGGTTACGAGCAGTACTTC
CASREREGYEQYF
>TRBV12-3/TRBV12-4|.|TRBJ1-1|.
TGTGCCAGCAGTAAGGAGGACACTGAAGCTTTCTTT
CASSKEDTEAFF
>TRBV7-3|TRBD1|TRBJ1-1|.
TGTGCCAGCAGCTCCATCGGACAGGGGACCACTGAAGCTTTCTTT
CASSSIGQGTTEAFF
>TRBV19|.|TRBJ1-5|.
TGTGCCAGTAGTATAATGGGGGGCAATCAGCCCCAGCATTTT
CASSIMGGNQPQHF
>TRBV10-3|TRBD2|TRBJ2-3|once
TGTGCCATCAGAGAACTAGCGGGGACTAGCACAGATACGCAGTATTTT
CAIRELAGTSTDTQYF
>TRBV6-5|TRBD1|TRBJ1-4|.
TGTGCCAGCAGTTACGACAGGGGAACTAATGAAAAACTGTTTTTT
CASSYDRGTNEKLFF
>TRBV7-9|TRBD1|TRBJ2-6|few
TGTGCCAGCAGCTTTCAGGGGGCTGGGGCCAACGTCCTGACTTTC
CASSFQGAGANVLTF
>TRBV12-3/TRBV12-4|.|TRBJ2-7|.
TGTGCCAGCAGTCCAACGGACGGCTACGAGCAGTACTTC
CASSPTDGYEQYF
>TRBV19|.|TRBJ1-1|.
TGTGCCAGTAGTTGGGATCCGGACACTGAAGCTTTCTTT
CASSWDPDTEAFF
>TRBV5-1|TRBD1|TRBJ1-3|.
TGCGCCAGCAGCTTGGAGACAGGGGATGGAAACACCATATATTTT
CASSLETGDGNTIYF
>TRBV6-5|.|TRBJ1-1|.
TGTGCCAGCAGGGGGACTTTGAACACTGAAGCTTTCTTT
CASRGTLNTEAFF
>TRBV19|TRBD1|TRBJ1-1|.
TGTGCCAGTAGGAGGGACAGGGATGGCACTGAAGCTTTCTTT
CASRRDRDGTEAFF
>TRBV10-3|TRBD1|TRBJ2-2|.
TGTGCCATCACTGGCAGGACAGGGTCATCCGGGGAGCTGTTTTTT
CAITGRTGSSGELFF
>TRBV9|TRBD2|TRBJ2-3|.
TGTGCCAGCAGCCTTGGACTAGCGGGGGACCTAAGAAGCACAGATACGCAGTATTTT
CASSLGLAGDLRSTDTQYF
>TRBV15|.|TRBJ2-5|.
TGTGCCACCAGCAGAGCCTTGGGGGGCCAAGAGACCCAGTACTTC
CATSRALGGQETQYF
>TRBV5-1|.|TRBJ2-2|.
TGCGCCAGCAGCCATCCGGACCGGGGTTCGAGGGAGCTGTTTTTT
CASSHPDRGSRELFF
>TRBV28|.|TRBJ1-1|few
TGTGCCAGCAGCCGCGACAGGTGGGAAGTTGAACCCGAAGCTTTCTTT
CASSRDRWEVEPEAFF
>TRBV6-6|TRBD1|TRBJ1-6|.
TGTGCCAGCAGCCTGGGACAGGGCTCACCCCTCCACTTT
CASSLGQGSPLHF
>TRBV7-8|TRBD2|TRBJ2-7|few
TGTGCCAGCAGCTTAGGGACTAGCGGGGGGAACGAGCAGTACTTC
CASSLGTSGGNEQYF
>TRBV20-1|TRBD1|TRBJ1-6|.
TGCAGTGCTAGTAGGGACAGGGGAGAGGATTCACCCCTCCACTTT
CSASRDRGEDSPLHF